What follows are 22 T cell receptor beta chains derived from one specimen sequenced in a study of blood T cell repertoires in COVID-19 (dated by TCRdb to the early 2020s). Library method: the immunoSEQ multiplex PCR assay. Not all clones reach the TCRdb copy of this immuneACCESS table, which keeps in-frame sequences only. Checked studies attribute under half of the gap to unresolved V genes and leave the rest unexplained. A total of a few hundred thousand clones appear in this sample, 80% to 90% of them only once. Of the sample, over 10% is held by the ten largest clones. Sequencing used peripheral blood. Receptors originate from a woman in her 70s with COVID-19, enrolled during active disease.

This chain uses TRBV20-1 with TRBJ1-2; D uncertain. This CDR3 is built from 11 residues. V lost 2 bases, J lost 4 bases, and 5 bases lay in between. The germline V gene has CDR1 DFQATT and CDR2 SNEGSKA (reference sequence). The CDR3 bases are TGCAGTGCTAGACAGATCTATGGCTACACCTTC. Protein sequence: CSARQIYGYTF.

The V gene is TRBV7-8, the J gene TRBJ2-7; a possible D gene is TRBD1 (6 bases). Trimming removed 0 bases at V and 5 bases at J, with 23 bases between. Germline CDR1 is SGHVS and CDR2 is FQNEAQ. This CDR3 has 18 residues. The CDR3 nucleotides are TGTGCCAGCAGCTTAGCGGGTTTATTATTACAGGGTGGCCACGAGCAGTACTTC. The encoded protein is CASSLAGLLLQGGHEQYF. Combining the CDR3 with reference TRBV7-8 and TRBJ2-7 gives the whole variable domain GAGVSQSPRYKVAKRGQDVALRCDPISGHVSLFWYQQALGQGPEFLTYFQNEAQLDKSGLPSDRFFAERPEGSVSTLKIQRTQQEDSAVYLCASSLAGLLLQGGHEQYFGPGTRLTVT.

The CDR3 nucleotides are TGTGCCAACGACTATGAAGAGACCCAGTACTTC. It is translated as CANDYEETQYF. This chain joins TRBV2 and TRBJ2-5, with D possibly being TRBD2 (5 bases). Germline V CDR1 and CDR2: SNHLY, FYNNEI. V was trimmed by 10 bases and J by 3 bases, leaving 9 bases between them. The CDR3 runs to 11 residues.

The chain uses TRBV7-9 and TRBJ2-1, with D maybe TRBD1 (6 bases). The CDR3 totals 14 residues. V shed 5 bases and J shed 6 bases, with 14 bases lying between them. CDR1 is SEHNR and CDR2 is FQNEAQ in the germline V gene (reference sequence). The chain's CDR3 is CASSAGQSPNEQFF. The CDR3 region has the DNA TGTGCCAGCAGCGCCGGACAGAGCCCCAATGAGCAGTTCTTC.

V and J are TRBV5-1 and TRBJ2-7; D perhaps matches TRBD2 (5 bases). V lost 1 base and J 6 bases, leaving 14 bases between the germline ends. CDR3 length: 14 residues. Looked up from germline, CDR1 is SGHRS and CDR2 is YFSETQ. CDR3 sequence reads: CASSLKGETIEQYF. The CDR3 region has the DNA TGCGCCAGCAGCTTGAAGGGTGAGACTATCGAGCAGTACTTC.

The J gene is TRBJ1-1, the V gene TRBV19, with 9 positions matching TRBD1. Germline-derived CDR1 and CDR2 are LNHDA and SQIVND (reference sequence). V shed 5 bases and J 4 bases; nucleotides not matched to a gene: 14. This CDR3 has 17 residues. Here the CDR3 reads CASSPDRGSLPVTEAFF. Here the CDR3 DNA reads TGTGCCAGTAGTCCAGACAGGGGGAGCCTTCCTGTCACTGAAGCTTTCTTT.

V is TRBV7-2 and J is TRBJ1-2; a possible D gene is TRBD1 (6 bases). CDR1 and CDR2 from the germline V gene are SGHTA and FQGNSA. The CDR3 covers 14 residues. Trimming took 2 bases from V and 6 from J, leaving 13 bases between them. This CDR3 reads CASSLIQGRNGYTF. CDR3 nucleotide sequence: TGTGCCAGCAGCTTAATTCAGGGGCGCAATGGCTACACCTTC.

This chain joins TRBV18 and TRBJ2-6; 7 bases match TRBD2. After removal of 3 bases from V and 8 bases from J, the junction contained 7 bases not matched to a gene. The germline V gene has CDR1 KGHSH and CDR2 LQKENI. The length of the CDR3 is 15 residues. For the CDR3, the DNA is TGTGCCAGCTCACCCACCCAGGGAGGGACCAACGTCCTGACTTTC. It is translated as CASSPTQGGTNVLTF.

The chain employs TRBV12-3 or TRBV12-4 and TRBJ1-4, with D hard to call. The CDR3 spans 13 residues. V was cut by 1 base and J by 7 bases, with 7 bases left in between. The DNA for the CDR3 is TGTGCCAGCAGTTTAGTATATCGTGAAAAACTGTTTTTT. Its translation: CASSLVYREKLFF.

This chain links TRBV7-9 with TRBJ1-6, with D possibly TRBD1 on 6 matching bases. Germline V lookup: CDR1 SEHNR, CDR2 FQNEAQ (reference sequence). The CDR3 is 14 residues long. V lost 5 bases to trimming and J lost 10 bases, with 15 bases between them. CDR3 DNA sequence: TGTGCCAGCAGCGGAAACAGGGAAAACTCACCCCTCCACTTT. It codes for CASSGNRENSPLHF.

This chain uses TRBV9 with TRBJ1-3; D is perhaps TRBD1 (5 bases). From germline, CDR1 is SGDLS and CDR2 YYNGEE. This CDR3 is 14 amino acids long. V was trimmed by 0 bases and J by 1 base, leaving 5 bases between them. CDR3 region: CASSVAGSGNTIYF. The DNA for the CDR3 is TGTGCCAGCAGCGTAGCAGGGTCTGGAAACACCATATATTTT.

J is TRBJ2-7 and V is TRBV5-1, with D perhaps TRBD1 (6 bases). V was clipped by 4 bases and J by 0 bases, with 11 bases between them. This CDR3 spans 14 amino acids. Germline V gene data show CDR1 as SGHRS and CDR2 as YFSETQ. Written as DNA, the CDR3 is TGCGCCAGCAGCGCCAGGGACAACTCCTACGAGCAGTACTTC. It codes for CASSARDNSYEQYF. Full variable domain (missing parts from reference TRBV5-1 and TRBJ2-7): KAGVTQTPRYLIKTRGQQVTLSCSPISGHRSVSWYQQTPGQGLQFLFEYFSETQRNKGNFPGRFSGRQFSNSRSEMNVSTLELGDSALYLCASSARDNSYEQYFGPGTRLTVT.

The chain joins TRBV30 to TRBJ1-2; 11 bases are shared with TRBD1. The CDR3 contains 14 residues. The germline CDR1 and CDR2 sequences are GTSNPN and SVGIG (reference sequence). Trimming at V came to 3 bases and at J to 6 bases, leaving 6 bases not matched to a gene. The CDR3 nucleotides are TGTGCCTGGAGCCCCGGGACAGGGGGTGATGGCTACACCTTC. It yields the protein CAWSPGTGGDGYTF.

In its sample, this clone was seen many times. The chain uses TRBV7-8 and TRBJ1-1, with TRBD1 as a possible D gene (6 bases). The V gene's germline CDR1 is SGHVS and CDR2 FQNEAQ. This CDR3 contains 14 residues. V dropped 3 bases and J dropped 0 bases, with 8 bases sitting between them. The CDR3 sequence is CASSLQGMNTEAFF. Here the CDR3 DNA reads TGTGCCAGCAGCTTGCAGGGGATGAACACTGAAGCTTTCTTT.

V and J are TRBV3-1 (or the pseudogene TRBV3-2) and TRBJ2-7; TRBD2 agrees at 7 bases. V dropped 8 bases and J dropped 5; count of bases not matched to a gene: 18. Germline CDR1 and CDR2: LGHDT and YNNKEL (reference sequence). CDR3 length: 16 amino acids. The CDR3 region has the DNA TGTGCCAGCGGCCTTGGGGGGGATCCCCGCCTGGACGAGCAGTACTTC. This codes for CASGLGGDPRLDEQYF.

This CDR3 reads CASSHALTIQETQYF. DNA for the CDR3: TGTGCCAGCAGCCACGCCCTGACTATACAAGAGACCCAGTACTTC. This chain links TRBV7-9 with TRBJ2-5; possible D gene TRBD2, 5 bases. The CDR3 is made up of 15 amino acids. The germline V gene encodes CDR1 SEHNR and CDR2 FQNEAQ (reference sequence). V was trimmed by 5 bases and J by 2 bases, leaving 15 bases between them.

V gene TRBV2 combines with J gene TRBJ1-6, with TRBD1 identical over 9 bases. Germline loops: CDR1 SNHLY, CDR2 FYNNEI. Trimming took 6 bases from V and 4 from J; bases not matched to a gene: 7. This CDR3 spans 16 amino acids. The CDR3 nucleotides are TGTGCCAGCAGGGCTACAGGGGGCGTTTATAATTCACCCCTCCACTTT. Translating gives CASRATGGVYNSPLHF. Full variable domain (rest looked up from reference TRBV2 and TRBJ1-6): EPEVTQTPSHQVTQMGQEVILRCVPISNHLYFYWYRQILGQKVEFLVSFYNNEISEKSEIFDDQFSVERPDGSNFTLKIRSTKLEDSAMYFCASRATGGVYNSPLHFGNGTRLTVT.

V usage is TRBV30 and J usage is TRBJ1-1; TRBD1 matches at 8 bases. This CDR3 region has 14 residues. The V segment lost 2 bases and the J segment 1 base; nucleotides outside the gene matches: 3. The V gene's germline CDR1 is GTSNPN and CDR2 SVGIG (reference sequence). The CDR3 bases are TGTGCCTGGAGTAGGGGGACAGGGAACACTGAAGCTTTCTTT. This sequence encodes CAWSRGTGNTEAFF.

The chain employs TRBV5-5 and TRBJ2-5; D may be TRBD2 (5 bases). V was cut by 2 bases and J by 4 bases, with 12 bases left in between. CDR3 length equals 14 residues. CDR1 SGHKS and CDR2 YYEKEE come from the germline V gene (reference sequence). CDR3 protein: CASSLWEPIETQYF. The CDR3 bases are TGTGCCAGCAGCTTATGGGAGCCAATAGAGACCCAGTACTTC.

V usage is TRBV14 and J usage is TRBJ2-3; a possible D gene is TRBD1 (6 bases). Germline lookup yields CDR1 SGHDN and CDR2 FVKESK. The ends were cut back, 1 base at V and 8 bases at J, with 19 bases in the middle. The CDR3 extends over 16 amino acids. CDR3 sequence (DNA): TGTGCCAGCAGCCAAGTAGGGTGGCGGACAGTGGGTACGCAGTATTTT. This sequence encodes CASSQVGWRTVGTQYF.

This clone came up once. The V call is TRBV27, the J call TRBJ1-4; no clear D. CDR3 length: 13 residues. V was pared by 4 bases and J by 3 bases, with 6 bases between. CDR1 and CDR2 from the germline V gene are MNHEY and SMNVEV (reference sequence). The CDR3 DNA follows: TGTGCCAGCAGTTCGAGGGCTAATGAAAAACTGTTTTTT. Translation gives CASSSRANEKLFF.

The chain combines TRBV5-5 with TRBJ2-1; D may be TRBD1 (5 bases). The germline CDR1 and CDR2 sequences are SGHKS and YYEKEE (reference sequence). This CDR3 is 16 amino acids long. Trimming left V 6 bases short and J 12 bases short, with 28 bases between. CDR3 loop: CASISTRVGPSGGQFF. The CDR3 region has the DNA TGTGCCAGCATCTCGACCCGGGTGGGGCCCTCCGGTGGGCAGTTCTTC.